This T cell receptor (beta chain) was sequenced during a study of blood T cell repertoires in COVID-19. In the study overall: Italy, Spain and the United States were the sources of the convalescent and acute COVID-19 samples. Nucleic acid was either cDNA or gDNA, and it came from T cells, B-cell-depleted T cells, or PBMCs.

Per the original data handling: Estimation of nucleated cell counts was performed using reference gene primer amplification. Measured with immunoSEQ multiplex PCR; TCRdb has only the in-frame clones, and not every one. That table is the source of V, J and clone size, and D and trimming were worked out from the DNA. The sample has approximately 670,000 clones, 85% to 90% seen once. The CDR3 runs to 13 residues. Trimming stripped 6 bases from V and 5 bases from J, with 11 bases between. The germline CDR1 and CDR2 sequences are MDHEN and SYDVKM. The receptor was derived from a woman between 18 and 29 years old with acute or convalescent COVID-19. V and J are TRBV28 and TRBJ1-5; D possibly corresponds to TRBD1 (6 bases). The material sequenced was peripheral blood. DNA for the CDR3: TGTGCCAGCAGCCCCACAGGGTATCAGCCCCAGCATTTT. It specifies CASSPTGYQPQHF.